This T cell receptor (beta chain) was captured in a study of T cell changes during pregnancy in multiple sclerosis. V gave up 3 bases and J gave up 4 bases, with 7 bases separating them. The CDR3 covers 14 residues. From germline, CDR1 is KGHSH and CDR2 LQKENI. Sequenced by immunoSEQ multiplex PCR; TCRdb stores in-frame clones only, minus some. The table records about 53,000 clones, over 90% of them present only once. The TCR comes from a female donor with multiple sclerosis, enrolled in a pregnancy study. The chain combines TRBV18 with TRBJ2-6; D uncertain. The sequences come from CD4+ T cells from peripheral blood mononuclear cells, collected in the third trimester of pregnancy. The CDR3 DNA reads TGTGCCAGCTCACCCGGGTCCGGGGCCAACGTCCTGACTTTC. This encodes CASSPGSGANVLTF.